This is a list of T cell receptor beta chains from one sample in a study of T-cell reconstitution after alpha-beta-depleted transplantation in children. TCRdb re-analysed the PCR reads in MiXCR, keeping a single row per CDR3 protein. The repertoire holds around 96,000 distinct CDR3 sequences, 10% to 15% seen once, with over 11% in the top ten. Here the sequenced sample was PBMCs from the stem cell graft donor, taken from the stem cell graft. The receptors derive from a human donor who donated a stem cell graft to a child with inherited bone marrow failure. Each CDR3 is given with its conserved first and last residue. Rows may omit the clone size; those that give it use once, few, many or a size class.

cdr3_aa	v_call	clone_size	j_call	cdr3_length
CASSPLAGSYNEQFF	TRBV3-1	many	TRBJ2-1	15
CASSGYGERGYTF	TRBV9	many	TRBJ1-2	13
CAISASEDYNEQFF	TRBV10-3	many	TRBJ2-1	14
CASSLGPRDNSPLHF	TRBV7-6	many	TRBJ1-6	15
CASSSTSGGLDTQYF	TRBV7-2	-	TRBJ2-3	15
CASSPGGTSGDTQYF	TRBV5-1	many	TRBJ2-3	15
CASSFFALAGPFLAKNIQYF	TRBV13	few	TRBJ2-4	20
CASSSSGGSSEQFF	TRBV7-3	few	TRBJ2-1	14
CASSQAPPGEGALISHEQYF	TRBV4-3	few	TRBJ2-7	20
CASSEWSYQPQHF	TRBV18	few	TRBJ1-5	13
CASSLSPGANTEAFF	TRBV27	many	TRBJ1-1	15
CASSQSRVTYNEQFF	TRBV4-3	many	TRBJ2-1	15
CASSPATGGITDTQYF	TRBV12-3/TRBV12-4	many	TRBJ2-3	16
CASSQELSSGRNEKLFF	TRBV4-3	few	TRBJ1-4	17
CASSFGGSTRNEQFF	TRBV28	many	TRBJ2-1	15
CASSQLGPTYYNEQFF	TRBV4-3	many	TRBJ2-1	16
CASSTGGVLNTEAFF	TRBV7-2	many	TRBJ1-1	15
CASSIGGTYEQYF	TRBV19	-	TRBJ2-7	13
CASSYRARGGGRAGDTQYF	TRBV27	many	TRBJ2-3	19
CASSFSGAGETQYF	TRBV7-9	-	TRBJ2-5	14
CAISEPPGGQETQYF	TRBV10-3	many	TRBJ2-5	15
CASRSRVGGDEQYF	TRBV27	many	TRBJ2-7	14
CSVEGTVRNTEAFF	TRBV29-1	many	TRBJ1-1	14
CASSLGTSGYNEQFF	TRBV7-3	many	TRBJ2-1	15
CASSSSYDPQETQYF	TRBV18	-	TRBJ2-5	15
CASSFFSRGQGGSPLHF	TRBV7-2	many	TRBJ1-6	17
CASSFKGDRETQYF	TRBV7-2	many	TRBJ2-5	14
CASSLFEEGYGYTF	TRBV5-1	many	TRBJ1-2	14
CASSQDLYGQETQYF	TRBV14	many	TRBJ2-5	15
CASSSIQNTEAFF	TRBV5-1	-	TRBJ1-1	13
CASSPQGYHEQFF	TRBV4-3	once	TRBJ2-1	13
CASSQVTAGWQFF	TRBV3-1	many	TRBJ2-1	13
CATSRDPVHEQYF	TRBV15	many	TRBJ2-7	13
CSVMTNTGELFF	TRBV29-1	-	TRBJ2-2	12
CASSPSFRGGYTF	TRBV7-3	many	TRBJ1-2	13